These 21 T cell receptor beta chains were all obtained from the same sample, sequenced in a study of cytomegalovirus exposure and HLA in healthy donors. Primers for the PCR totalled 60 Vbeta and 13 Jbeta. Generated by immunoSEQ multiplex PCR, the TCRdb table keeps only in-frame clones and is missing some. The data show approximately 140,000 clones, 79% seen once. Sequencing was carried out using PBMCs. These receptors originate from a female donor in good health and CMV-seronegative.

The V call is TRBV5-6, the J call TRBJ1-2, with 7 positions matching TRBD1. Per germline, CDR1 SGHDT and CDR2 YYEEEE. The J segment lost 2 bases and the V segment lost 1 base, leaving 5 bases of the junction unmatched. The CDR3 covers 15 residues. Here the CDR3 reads CASSLFGRGNYGYTF. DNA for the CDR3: TGTGCCAGCAGCTTGTTCGGCAGGGGGAACTATGGCTACACCTTC.

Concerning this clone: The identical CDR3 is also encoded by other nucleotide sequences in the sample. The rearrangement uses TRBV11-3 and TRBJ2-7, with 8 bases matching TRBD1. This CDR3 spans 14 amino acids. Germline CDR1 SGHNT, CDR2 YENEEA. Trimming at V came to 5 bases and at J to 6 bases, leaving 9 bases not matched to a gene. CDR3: CASSLRQGAGEQYF. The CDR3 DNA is TGTGCCAGCAGCCTACGGCAGGGGGCCGGCGAGCAGTACTTC.

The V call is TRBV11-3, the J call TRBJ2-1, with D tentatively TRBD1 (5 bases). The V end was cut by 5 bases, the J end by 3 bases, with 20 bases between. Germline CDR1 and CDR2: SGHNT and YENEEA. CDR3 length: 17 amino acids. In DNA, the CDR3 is TGTGCCAGCAGCCAGACTTTCAGGGTTGGGTACTACAATGAGCAGTTCTTC. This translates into CASSQTFRVGYYNEQFF.

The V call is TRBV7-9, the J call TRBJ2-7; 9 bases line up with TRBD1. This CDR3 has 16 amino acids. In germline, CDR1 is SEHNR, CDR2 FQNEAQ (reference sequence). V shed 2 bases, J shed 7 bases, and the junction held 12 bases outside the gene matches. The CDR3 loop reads CASSLNRGRDGGEQYF. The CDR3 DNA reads TGTGCCAGCAGCTTAAACAGGGGGCGCGATGGGGGGGAGCAGTACTTC.

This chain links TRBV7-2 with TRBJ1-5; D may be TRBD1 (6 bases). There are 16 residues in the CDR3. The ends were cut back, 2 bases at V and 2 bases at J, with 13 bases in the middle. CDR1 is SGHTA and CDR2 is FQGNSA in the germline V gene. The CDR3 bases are TGTGCCAGCAGCTTACGAGGGACATGGGGCAATCAGCCCCAGCATTTT. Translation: CASSLRGTWGNQPQHF.

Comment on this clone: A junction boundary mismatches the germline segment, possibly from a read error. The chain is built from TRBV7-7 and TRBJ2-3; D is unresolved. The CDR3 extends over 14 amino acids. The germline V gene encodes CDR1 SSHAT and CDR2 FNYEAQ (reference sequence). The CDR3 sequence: CASSFLSSTDTQYF. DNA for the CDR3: TGTGCTAGCAGCTTTCTTTCTAGCACAGATACGCAGTATTTT.

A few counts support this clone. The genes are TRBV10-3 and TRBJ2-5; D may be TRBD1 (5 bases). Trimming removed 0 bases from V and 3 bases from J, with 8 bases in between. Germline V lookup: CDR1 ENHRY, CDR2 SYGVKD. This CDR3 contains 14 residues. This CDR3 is CAISESQTEETQYF. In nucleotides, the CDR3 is TGTGCCATCAGTGAGTCACAGACAGAAGAGACCCAGTACTTC.

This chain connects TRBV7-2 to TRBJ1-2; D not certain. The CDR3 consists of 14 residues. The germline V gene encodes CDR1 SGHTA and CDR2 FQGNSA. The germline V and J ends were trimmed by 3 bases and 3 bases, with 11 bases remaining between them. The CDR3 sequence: CASSLGQVYYGYTF. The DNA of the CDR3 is TGTGCCAGCAGCTTGGGTCAGGTCTACTATGGCTACACCTTC.

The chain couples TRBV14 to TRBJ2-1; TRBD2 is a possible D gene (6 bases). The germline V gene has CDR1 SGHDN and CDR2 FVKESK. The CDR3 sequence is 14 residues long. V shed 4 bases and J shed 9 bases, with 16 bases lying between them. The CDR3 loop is CASSPVRGTGEQFF. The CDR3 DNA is TGTGCCAGCAGCCCCGTTCGGGGGACGGGTGAGCAGTTCTTC.

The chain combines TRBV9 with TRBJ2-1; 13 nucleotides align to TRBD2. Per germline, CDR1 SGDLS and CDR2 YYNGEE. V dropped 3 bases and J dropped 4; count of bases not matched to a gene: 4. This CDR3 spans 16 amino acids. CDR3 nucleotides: TGTGCCAGCAGCGGACTAGCGGGGGGTAAATACAATGAGCAGTTCTTC. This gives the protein CASSGLAGGKYNEQFF.

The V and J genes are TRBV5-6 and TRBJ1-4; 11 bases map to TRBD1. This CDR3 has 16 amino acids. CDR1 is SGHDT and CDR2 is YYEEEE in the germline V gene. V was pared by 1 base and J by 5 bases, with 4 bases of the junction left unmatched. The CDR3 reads CASSLIGTGGNEKLFF. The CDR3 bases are TGTGCCAGCAGCTTGATCGGGACAGGGGGGAATGAAAAACTGTTTTTT.

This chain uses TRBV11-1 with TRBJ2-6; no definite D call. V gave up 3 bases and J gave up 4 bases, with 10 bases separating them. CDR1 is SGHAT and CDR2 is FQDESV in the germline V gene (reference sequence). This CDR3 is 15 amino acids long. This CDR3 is CASSFGYGGANVLTF. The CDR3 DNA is TGTGCCAGCAGCTTCGGGTACGGAGGGGCCAACGTCCTGACTTTC.

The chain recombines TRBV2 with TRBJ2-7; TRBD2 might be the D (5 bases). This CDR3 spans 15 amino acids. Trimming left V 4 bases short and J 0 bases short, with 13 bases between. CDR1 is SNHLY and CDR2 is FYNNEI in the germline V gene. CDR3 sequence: CASSVGAEYSYEQYF. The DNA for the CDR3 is TGTGCCAGCAGTGTCGGAGCGGAATACTCCTACGAGCAGTACTTC.

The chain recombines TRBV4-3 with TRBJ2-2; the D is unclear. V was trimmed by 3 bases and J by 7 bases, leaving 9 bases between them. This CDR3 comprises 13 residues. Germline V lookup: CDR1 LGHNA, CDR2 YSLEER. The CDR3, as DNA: TGCGCCAGCAGCCACAACGAGGACGGGGAGCTGTTTTTT. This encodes CASSHNEDGELFF.

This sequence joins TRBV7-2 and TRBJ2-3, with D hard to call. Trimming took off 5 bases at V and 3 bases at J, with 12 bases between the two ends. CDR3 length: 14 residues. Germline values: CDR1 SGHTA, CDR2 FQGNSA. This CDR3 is CASSRGPPTDTQYF. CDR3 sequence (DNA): TGTGCCAGCAGCCGCGGCCCACCTACAGATACGCAGTATTTT.

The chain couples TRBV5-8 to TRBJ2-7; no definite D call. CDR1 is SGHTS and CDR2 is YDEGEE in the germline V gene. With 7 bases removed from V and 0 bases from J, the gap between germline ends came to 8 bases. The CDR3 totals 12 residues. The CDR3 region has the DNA TGTGCCAGCGGTCGGTACTCCTACGAGCAGTACTTC. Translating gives CASGRYSYEQYF.

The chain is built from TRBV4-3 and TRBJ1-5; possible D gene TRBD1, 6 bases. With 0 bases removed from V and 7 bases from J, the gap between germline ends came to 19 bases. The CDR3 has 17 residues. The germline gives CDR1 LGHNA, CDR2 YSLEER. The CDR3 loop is CASSQDRTTGWDQPQHF. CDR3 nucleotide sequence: TGCGCCAGCAGCCAAGATCGGACGACAGGCTGGGACCAGCCCCAGCATTTT.

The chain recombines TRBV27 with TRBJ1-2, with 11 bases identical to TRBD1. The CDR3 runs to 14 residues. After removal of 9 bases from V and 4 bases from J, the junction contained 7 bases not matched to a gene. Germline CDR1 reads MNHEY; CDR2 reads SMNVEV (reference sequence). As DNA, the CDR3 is TGTGCCAGTGCAATTGGGACAGGGGGCTATGGCTACACCTTC. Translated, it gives CASAIGTGGYGYTF.

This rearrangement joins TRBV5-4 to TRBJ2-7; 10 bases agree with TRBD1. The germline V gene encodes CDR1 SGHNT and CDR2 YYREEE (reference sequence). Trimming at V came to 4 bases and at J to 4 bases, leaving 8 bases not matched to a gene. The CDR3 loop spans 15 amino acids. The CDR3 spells CASSPGQGNDYEQYF. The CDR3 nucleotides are TGTGCCAGCAGCCCGGGACAGGGGAATGATTACGAGCAGTACTTC.

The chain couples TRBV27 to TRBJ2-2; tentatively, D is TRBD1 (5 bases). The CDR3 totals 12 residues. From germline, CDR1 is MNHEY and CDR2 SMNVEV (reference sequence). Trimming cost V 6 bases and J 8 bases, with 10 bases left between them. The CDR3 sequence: CASRGSGGELFF. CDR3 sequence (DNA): TGTGCCAGCAGGGGCTCAGGGGGGGAGCTGTTTTTT.

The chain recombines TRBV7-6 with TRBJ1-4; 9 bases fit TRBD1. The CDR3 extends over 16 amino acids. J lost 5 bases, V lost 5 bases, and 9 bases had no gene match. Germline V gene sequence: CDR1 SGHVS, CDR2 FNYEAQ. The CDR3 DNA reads TGTGCCAGCAGCCTTTTTTCGACAGGGGGGAATGAAAAACTGTTTTTT. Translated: CASSLFSTGGNEKLFF.